The text below deals with one T cell receptor (beta chain). Its antigen remains unidentified. Sequencing used immunoSEQ multiplex PCR; TCRdb keeps in-frame clones, though not all of them. This sample has tens of thousands of clones, with around 81% found just once. This CDR3 has 15 amino acids. Per germline, CDR1 SNHLY and CDR2 FYNNEI. V shed 6 bases and J shed 7 bases, with 20 bases lying between them. The time point denotes: week 23, last vaccination. With topical imiquimod, each dose of the vaccine consisted of 300 ug of mutant IDH1 20-mer peptide. The sample is drawn from a study of a mutant IDH1 vaccine in newly diagnosed glioma.

The chain recombines TRBV2 with TRBJ2-3; the D gene is possibly TRBD1 (6 bases). The TCR originated in a woman between 40 and 55 years old with glioma. Some clones in this sample may be carry-over from other donors' samples. The sequencing used PBMCs, collected from a glioma patient whose treatment included an IDH1 peptide vaccine. The CDR3 nucleotides read TGTGCCAGCAGCGCAGGGGCCCCGCAGGCGTATACGCAGTATTTT. Its protein is CASSAGAPQAYTQYF.